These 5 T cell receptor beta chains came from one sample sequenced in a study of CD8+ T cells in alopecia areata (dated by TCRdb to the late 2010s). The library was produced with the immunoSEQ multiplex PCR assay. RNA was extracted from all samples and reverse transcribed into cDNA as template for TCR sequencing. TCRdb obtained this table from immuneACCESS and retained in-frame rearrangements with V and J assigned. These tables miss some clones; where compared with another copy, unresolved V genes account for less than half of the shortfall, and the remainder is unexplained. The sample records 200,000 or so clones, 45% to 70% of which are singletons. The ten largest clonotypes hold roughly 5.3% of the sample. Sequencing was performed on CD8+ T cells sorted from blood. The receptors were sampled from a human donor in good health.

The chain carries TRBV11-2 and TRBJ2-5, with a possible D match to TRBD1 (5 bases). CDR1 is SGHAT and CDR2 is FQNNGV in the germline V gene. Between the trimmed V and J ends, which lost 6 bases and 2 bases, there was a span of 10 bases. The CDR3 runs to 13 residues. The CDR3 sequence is CASRLTEQETQYF. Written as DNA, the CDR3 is TGTGCCAGCAGGCTGACAGAGCAAGAGACCCAGTACTTC.

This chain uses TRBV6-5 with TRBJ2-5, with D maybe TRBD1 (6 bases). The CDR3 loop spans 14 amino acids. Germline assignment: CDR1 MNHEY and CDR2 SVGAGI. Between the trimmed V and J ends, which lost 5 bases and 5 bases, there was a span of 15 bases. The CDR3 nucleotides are TGTGCCAGCAGTAGTTCGACAGGTCTTGAGACCCAGTACTTC. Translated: CASSSSTGLETQYF.

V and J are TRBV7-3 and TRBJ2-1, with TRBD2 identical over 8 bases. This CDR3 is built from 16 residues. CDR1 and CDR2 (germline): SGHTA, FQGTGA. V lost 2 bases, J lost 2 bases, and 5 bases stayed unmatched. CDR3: CASSLDSGGPYNEQFF. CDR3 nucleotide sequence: TGTGCCAGCAGCTTAGACAGCGGGGGTCCCTACAATGAGCAGTTCTTC.

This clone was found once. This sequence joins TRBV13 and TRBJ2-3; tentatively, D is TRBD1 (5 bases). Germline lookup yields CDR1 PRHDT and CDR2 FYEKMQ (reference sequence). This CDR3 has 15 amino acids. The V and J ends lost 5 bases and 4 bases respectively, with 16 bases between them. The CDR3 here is CASSLRGSGADTQYF. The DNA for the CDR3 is TGTGCCAGCAGCCTAAGGGGTTCGGGCGCAGATACGCAGTATTTT.

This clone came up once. CDR3 DNA: TGCAGCGTTGGGGCGGAAGCAACTAATGAAAAACTGTTTTTT. This encodes CSVGAEATNEKLFF. The V and J genes are TRBV29-1 and TRBJ1-4; D gene unclear. The length of the CDR3 is 14 residues. Trimming cost V 4 bases and J 0 bases, with 9 bases left between them. Per germline, CDR1 SQVTM and CDR2 ANQGSEA.